These 30 T cell receptor beta chains originate from one sample sequenced in a study of T cell repertoires in cytomegalovirus infection (dated by TCRdb to the late 2010s). Which antigens these TCRs recognize remains unknown. The sample was run on an Illumina HiSeq 1500. TCRdb cleaned the public reads at Q25 with fastp, built clones with MiXCR and kept in-frame beta chains. Identical CDR3 proteins give one entry, which carries the most common genes and DNA. The sample records about 500,000 distinct CDR3 sequences, around a third of which are singletons. Clones ranked in the top ten supply 15% to 20% of the sample. The treatment or condition label corresponds to: in vitro stimulation with specific CMV peptide epitopes to enrich CMV-specific T cells. The sample in question was cultured PBMCs, obtained from culture after CMV antigen stimulation. The receptor set was obtained from a human donor in good health (CMV status not recorded). Some clones in this sample may be carry-over from other donors' samples.

The chain combines TRBV6-6 with TRBJ2-7; 7 positions match TRBD1. This CDR3 contains 13 residues. V dropped 6 bases and J dropped 4; count of bases not matched to a gene: 6. Germline-derived CDR1 and CDR2 are MNHNY and SVGAGI (reference sequence). CDR3 sequence (DNA): TGTGCCAGCAGATCTAGGGGGCAATACGAGCAGTACTTC. Translation: CASRSRGQYEQYF.

This rearrangement joins TRBV20-1 to TRBJ2-2; possible D gene TRBD1, 6 bases. V gave up 0 bases and J gave up 5 bases, with 13 bases separating them. The CDR3 runs to 15 residues. Germline CDR1 and CDR2: DFQATT and SNEGSKA (reference sequence). The CDR3 spells CSARDEDRGTGELFF. The CDR3, as DNA: TGCAGTGCTAGAGATGAGGACAGAGGAACCGGGGAGCTGTTTTTT.

The J gene is TRBJ2-1, the V gene TRBV28, with a weak D call TRBD2 (7 bases). In germline, CDR1 is MDHEN, CDR2 SYDVKM. The CDR3 runs 20 residues. V was cut by 3 bases and J by 3 bases, with 27 bases left in between. The CDR3 sequence is CASSLIRPLSPGGYYNEQFF. CDR3 in DNA: TGTGCCAGCAGTTTGATCCGGCCACTAAGCCCGGGGGGCTACTACAATGAGCAGTTCTTC.

J is TRBJ2-1 and V is TRBV6-5; tentatively, D is TRBD1 (6 bases). V lost 1 base, J lost 8 bases, and 9 bases lay in between. CDR3 length equals 13 residues. Germline V gene lookup returns CDR1 MNHEY and CDR2 SVGAGI. CDR3 coding DNA: TGTGCCAGCAGTTACTTTAAGGGGGATGAGCAGTTCTTC. Its protein product is CASSYFKGDEQFF.

This chain links TRBV25-1 with TRBJ2-1; D perhaps matches TRBD2 (5 bases). The V gene lost 6 bases and the J gene lost 0 bases, with 12 bases spanning the gap. CDR1 and CDR2 from the germline V gene are MGHDK and SYGVNS. This CDR3 has 15 amino acids. CDR3 region: CASRFAGSSYNEQFF. CDR3 sequence (DNA): TGTGCCAGCAGATTTGCGGGTAGCTCCTACAATGAGCAGTTCTTC.

The CDR3 DNA sequence: TGTGCCAGCAGCTTGGGTGCCGTCACCTACAATCAGCCCCAGCATTTT. It translates to CASSLGAVTYNQPQHF. The chain is built from TRBV5-6 and TRBJ1-5; the D is unclear. Germline CDR1 is SGHDT and CDR2 is YYEEEE. The CDR3 spans 16 residues. The ends were cut back, 0 bases at V and 3 bases at J, with 13 bases in the middle.

This sequence joins TRBV6-2 or TRBV6-3 and TRBJ2-1; 16 bases align to TRBD2. Trimming removed 4 bases from V and 0 bases from J; junction bases left unmatched: 3. The CDR3 contains 18 residues. The germline gives CDR1 MNHEY, CDR2 SVGEGT. The CDR3 coding sequence is TGTGCCAGCAGTTCGGGACTAGCGGGAGGGTACTCCTACAATGAGCAGTTCTTC. This encodes CASSSGLAGGYSYNEQFF.

The rearrangement uses TRBV4-1 and TRBJ2-7, with 11 bases that match TRBD1. The germline gives CDR1 MGHRA, CDR2 YSYEKL. Unmatched junction bases numbered 7, after V lost 5 bases and J lost 4 bases. The CDR3 sequence is 15 residues long. The CDR3 DNA follows: TGCGCCAGCAGCTTAGGACAGGGGGCAGTTTACGAGCAGTACTTC. As protein: CASSLGQGAVYEQYF.

The chain joins TRBV18 to TRBJ1-4, with 9 bases that match TRBD1. The CDR3 is 15 residues long. Trimming cost V 0 bases and J 7 bases; bases outside gene matches: 3. Germline values: CDR1 KGHSH, CDR2 LQKENI. CDR3 sequence: CASSPPTTGGEKLFF. The CDR3 region has the DNA TGTGCCAGCTCACCACCGACGACAGGGGGTGAAAAACTGTTTTTT.

The table lists this clonotype with many counts. The rearrangement uses TRBV7-2 and TRBJ1-1; 7 bases fit TRBD1. The V and J ends lost 0 bases and 4 bases, in that order; junction bases with no gene match: 8. Germline lookup yields CDR1 SGHTA and CDR2 FQGNSA. The CDR3 sequence is 16 residues long. The CDR3 loop is CASSLAAGGVSTEAFF. CDR3 DNA: TGTGCCAGCAGCTTAGCGGCAGGGGGGGTGAGCACTGAAGCTTTCTTT.

This clonotype was observed at least ten times. The rearrangement links TRBV7-2 to TRBJ2-7, with D possibly matching TRBD2 (5 bases). This CDR3 has 15 residues. Per the germline V gene, CDR1 is SGHTA and CDR2 is FQGNSA. V was shortened by 0 bases and J by 4 bases, with 13 bases between the two germline ends. The chain's CDR3 is CASSLAIGLAYEQYF. CDR3 bases: TGTGCCAGCAGCTTAGCGATTGGGCTAGCTTACGAGCAGTACTTC.

V usage is TRBV24-1 and J usage is TRBJ2-5, with D possibly called TRBD1 or TRBD2 (5 bases each). The CDR3 contains 14 residues. V lost 8 bases and J lost 3, with 15 bases in between. CDR1 and CDR2 (germline): KGHDR, SFDVKD. The DNA of the CDR3 is TGTGCCACCAATTTCCGGGACCCTGAAGAGACCCAGTACTTC. This translates into CATNFRDPEETQYF.

This clonotype occurred a few times. The chain couples TRBV20-1 to TRBJ1-5; D may be TRBD1 (5 bases). V was trimmed by 3 bases and J by 4 bases, leaving 13 bases between them. This CDR3 region has 14 residues. CDR1 and CDR2 (germline): DFQATT, SNEGSKA (reference sequence). This CDR3 reads CSARGRVGNQPQHF. As DNA, the CDR3 is TGCAGTGCTAGGGGCAGGGTAGGGAATCAGCCCCAGCATTTT.

The chain combines TRBV28 with TRBJ1-2; D possibly corresponds to TRBD1 (6 bases). Germline V lookup: CDR1 MDHEN, CDR2 SYDVKM. The length of the CDR3 is 13 residues. V lost 6 bases and J lost 7, with 15 bases in between. CDR3 sequence reads: CASRMGGHVGYTF. In nucleotides, the CDR3 is TGTGCCAGCAGGATGGGGGGGCATGTTGGCTACACCTTC.

Only a few counts were recorded for this clonotype. This rearrangement joins TRBV7-2 to TRBJ2-2; 9 positions match TRBD2. With 5 bases clipped from V and 1 base from J, the junction kept 5 bases outside the gene matches. CDR3 size: 16 residues. Germline CDR1 is SGHTA and CDR2 is FQGNSA. DNA of the CDR3: TGTGCCAGCAGCCCCGTTAGCGGGAGGAACACCGGGGAGCTGTTTTTT. Translated: CASSPVSGRNTGELFF.

This clonotype was observed many times. This chain uses TRBV7-2 with TRBJ2-7; D perhaps matches TRBD2 (5 bases). V shed 5 bases and J shed 4 bases, with 6 bases lying between them. The CDR3 runs 11 residues. Germline loops: CDR1 SGHTA, CDR2 FQGNSA. Here the CDR3 reads CASSRGYEQYV. CDR3 sequence (DNA): TGTGCCAGCAGCCGGGGATACGAGCAGTACGTC.

This clonotype has a count of ten or more. V usage is TRBV19 and J usage is TRBJ2-2, with D maybe TRBD1 (7 bases). Germline loops: CDR1 LNHDA, CDR2 SQIVND (reference sequence). This CDR3 comprises 15 residues. The ends were cut back, 3 bases at V and 5 bases at J, with 13 bases in the middle. In nucleotides, the CDR3 is TGTGCCAGTAGTATTTTGGCAGGGGGGACCGGGGAGCTGTTTTTT. Protein product: CASSILAGGTGELFF.

About this clonotype: Being one base from a much bigger clone, this may be a read error. This rearrangement joins TRBV12-3 or TRBV12-4 to TRBJ1-3; no clear D. This CDR3 has 15 residues. Trimming left V 7 bases short and J 4 bases short, with 17 bases between. CDR3 in amino acids: CASNQRSGLGNTIYF. The CDR3 bases are TGTGCCAGCAACCAGAGGTCCGGCCTGGGAAACACCATATATTTT.

This chain connects TRBV27 to TRBJ1-3; 7 positions match TRBD1. Losses at the gene ends were 0 bases for V and 2 bases for J; bases not matched to a gene: 4. Germline lookup yields CDR1 MNHEY and CDR2 SMNVEV (reference sequence). The CDR3 is 16 amino acids. The CDR3 DNA sequence: TGTGCCAGCAGTTTATCACAGGGGTTGGCTGGAAACACCATATATTTT. This gives the protein CASSLSQGLAGNTIYF.

This clonotype was seen a handful of times. The chain uses TRBV5-1 and TRBJ2-1; possible D gene TRBD2, 5 bases. The CDR3 runs 15 residues. Germline CDR1 SGHRS, CDR2 YFSETQ. The V gene lost 4 bases and the J gene lost 0 bases, with 11 bases spanning the gap. The CDR3 bases are TGCGCCAGCAGCCCGGACTGGAGCTCCTACAATGAGCAGTTCTTC. Translating gives CASSPDWSSYNEQFF.

The J gene is TRBJ2-1, the V gene TRBV7-8; 12 bases align to TRBD2. The CDR3 runs to 19 residues. Germline V gene data show CDR1 as SGHVS and CDR2 as FQNEAQ. Trimming cost V 3 bases and J 6 bases; bases outside gene matches: 15. The CDR3 protein is CASSLVTGERTSGANEQFF. CDR3 coding DNA: TGTGCCAGCAGCTTGGTGACAGGGGAGAGGACTAGCGGGGCCAATGAGCAGTTCTTC.

There are a few counts of this clonotype. The chain combines TRBV7-8 with TRBJ2-3; 10 bases align to TRBD1. J was trimmed by 0 bases and V by 3 bases; bases with no gene match: 9. Germline-derived CDR1 and CDR2 are SGHVS and FQNEAQ. The CDR3 is 18 amino acids. CDR3 nucleotides: TGTGCCAGCAGCTTTTGGGGGACAGGGGTGCCTAGCACAGATACGCAGTATTTT. Translation gives CASSFWGTGVPSTDTQYF. The full variable domain, rest sourced from reference TRBV7-8 and TRBJ2-3, is GAGVSQSPRYKVAKRGQDVALRCDPISGHVSLFWYQQALGQGPEFLTYFQNEAQLDKSGLPSDRFFAERPEGSVSTLKIQRTQQEDSAVYLCASSFWGTGVPSTDTQYFGPGTRLTVL.

The V and J genes are TRBV7-2 and TRBJ2-7; D not resolved. CDR1 is SGHTA and CDR2 is FQGNSA in the germline V gene. The CDR3 runs to 15 residues. Trimming pared 1 base from V and 0 bases from J, leaving 10 bases between. CDR3 DNA: TGTGCCAGCAGCTTAGTCTCCAGCAGCTCCTACGAGCAGTACGTC. Amino acids: CASSLVSSSSYEQYV.

The V call is TRBV12-3 or TRBV12-4, the J call TRBJ2-4; the D gene is possibly TRBD2 (6 bases). This CDR3 has 18 amino acids. Trimming left V 4 bases short and J 0 bases short, with 19 bases between. The CDR3 region has the DNA TGTGCCAGCAGTTCTCGCGGGATAAACCTACTAGCCAAAAACATTCAGTACTTC. Encoded protein: CASSSRGINLLAKNIQYF.

The V gene is TRBV7-2, the J gene TRBJ2-3; no clear D. The CDR3 has 15 residues. Germline CDR1 reads SGHTA; CDR2 reads FQGNSA. With 5 bases removed from V and 2 bases from J, the gap between germline ends came to 14 bases. The CDR3 loop reads CASSLDLRFTDTQYF. The CDR3 nucleotides read TGTGCCAGCAGCCTGGATCTCCGATTCACAGATACGCAGTATTTT.

V is TRBV20-1 and J is TRBJ1-6; 10 nucleotides align to TRBD1. The CDR3 is 15 amino acids. Trimming removed 2 bases from V and 7 bases from J; junction bases left unmatched: 5. Germline CDR1 DFQATT, CDR2 SNEGSKA (reference sequence). This CDR3 reads CSARPPGQGNSPLHF. As DNA, the CDR3 is TGCAGTGCTAGACCTCCGGGACAGGGGAATTCACCCCTCCACTTT.

The chain couples TRBV7-9 to TRBJ1-4, with 8 bases lining up with TRBD1. The CDR3 totals 15 residues. Germline V gives CDR1 SEHNR, CDR2 FQNEAQ (reference sequence). V lost 3 bases to trimming and J lost 7 bases; unmatched junction nucleotides: 7. The CDR3 nucleotides are TGTGCCAGCAGCTTCTTAGACAGGGGTCGTGAAAAACTGTTTTTT. This translates into CASSFLDRGREKLFF.

This clonotype has just a few counts. The chain recombines TRBV9 with TRBJ1-4; D not resolved. The CDR3 contains 13 residues. The V gene's germline CDR1 is SGDLS and CDR2 YYNGEE. V was clipped by 0 bases and J by 7 bases, with 7 bases between them. In nucleotides, the CDR3 is TGTGCCAGCAGCGTAGAAGCAGGTGAAAAACTGTTTTTT. It is translated as CASSVEAGEKLFF. Full variable domain (rest looked up from reference TRBV9 and TRBJ1-4): DSGVTQTPKHLITATGQRVTLRCSPRSGDLSVYWYQQSLDQGLQFLIQYYNGEERAKGNILERFSAQQFPDLHSELNLSSLELGDSALYFCASSVEAGEKLFFGSGTQLSVL.

As for this clonotype: A read error is possible here, since a much larger clone lies one base away. In this CDR3 the conserved last residue, phenylalanine or tryptophan, is missing, so a read error is likely. This chain uses TRBV7-2 with TRBJ1-3; 7 bases line up with TRBD1. Trimming at V came to 5 bases and at J to 3 bases, leaving 7 bases not matched to a gene. This CDR3 comprises 15 residues. The germline CDR1 and CDR2 sequences are SGHTA and FQGNSA. The CDR3 region is CASSPTQGVGNTIYS. As DNA, the CDR3 is TGTGCCAGCAGCCCCACCCAGGGGGTTGGAAACACCATATATTCT.

Only a few counts were recorded for this clonotype. The chain combines TRBV6-2 or TRBV6-3 with TRBJ2-1, with 15 bases lining up with TRBD2. J lost 8 bases, V lost 0 bases, and 8 bases had no gene match. The CDR3 runs 18 residues. Germline assignment: CDR1 MNHEY and CDR2 SVGEGT. CDR3: CASSYSVSGLAGGYEQFF. CDR3 in DNA: TGTGCCAGCAGTTACTCGGTGTCGGGACTAGCGGGAGGCTATGAGCAGTTCTTC.